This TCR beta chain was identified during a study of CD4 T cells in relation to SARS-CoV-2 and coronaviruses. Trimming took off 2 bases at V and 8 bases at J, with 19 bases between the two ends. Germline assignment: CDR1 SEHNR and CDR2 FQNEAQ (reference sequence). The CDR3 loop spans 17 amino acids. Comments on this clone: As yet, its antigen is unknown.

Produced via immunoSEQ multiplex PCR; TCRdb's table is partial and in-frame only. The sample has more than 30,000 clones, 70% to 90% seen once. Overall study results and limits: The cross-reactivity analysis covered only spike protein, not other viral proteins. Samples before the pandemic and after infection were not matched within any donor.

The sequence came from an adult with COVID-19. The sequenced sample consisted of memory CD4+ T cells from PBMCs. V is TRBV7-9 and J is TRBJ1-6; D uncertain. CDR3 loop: CASSLWYHPEVDSPLHF. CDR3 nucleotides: TGTGCCAGCAGCTTATGGTACCACCCGGAGGTGGATTCACCCCTCCACTTT.